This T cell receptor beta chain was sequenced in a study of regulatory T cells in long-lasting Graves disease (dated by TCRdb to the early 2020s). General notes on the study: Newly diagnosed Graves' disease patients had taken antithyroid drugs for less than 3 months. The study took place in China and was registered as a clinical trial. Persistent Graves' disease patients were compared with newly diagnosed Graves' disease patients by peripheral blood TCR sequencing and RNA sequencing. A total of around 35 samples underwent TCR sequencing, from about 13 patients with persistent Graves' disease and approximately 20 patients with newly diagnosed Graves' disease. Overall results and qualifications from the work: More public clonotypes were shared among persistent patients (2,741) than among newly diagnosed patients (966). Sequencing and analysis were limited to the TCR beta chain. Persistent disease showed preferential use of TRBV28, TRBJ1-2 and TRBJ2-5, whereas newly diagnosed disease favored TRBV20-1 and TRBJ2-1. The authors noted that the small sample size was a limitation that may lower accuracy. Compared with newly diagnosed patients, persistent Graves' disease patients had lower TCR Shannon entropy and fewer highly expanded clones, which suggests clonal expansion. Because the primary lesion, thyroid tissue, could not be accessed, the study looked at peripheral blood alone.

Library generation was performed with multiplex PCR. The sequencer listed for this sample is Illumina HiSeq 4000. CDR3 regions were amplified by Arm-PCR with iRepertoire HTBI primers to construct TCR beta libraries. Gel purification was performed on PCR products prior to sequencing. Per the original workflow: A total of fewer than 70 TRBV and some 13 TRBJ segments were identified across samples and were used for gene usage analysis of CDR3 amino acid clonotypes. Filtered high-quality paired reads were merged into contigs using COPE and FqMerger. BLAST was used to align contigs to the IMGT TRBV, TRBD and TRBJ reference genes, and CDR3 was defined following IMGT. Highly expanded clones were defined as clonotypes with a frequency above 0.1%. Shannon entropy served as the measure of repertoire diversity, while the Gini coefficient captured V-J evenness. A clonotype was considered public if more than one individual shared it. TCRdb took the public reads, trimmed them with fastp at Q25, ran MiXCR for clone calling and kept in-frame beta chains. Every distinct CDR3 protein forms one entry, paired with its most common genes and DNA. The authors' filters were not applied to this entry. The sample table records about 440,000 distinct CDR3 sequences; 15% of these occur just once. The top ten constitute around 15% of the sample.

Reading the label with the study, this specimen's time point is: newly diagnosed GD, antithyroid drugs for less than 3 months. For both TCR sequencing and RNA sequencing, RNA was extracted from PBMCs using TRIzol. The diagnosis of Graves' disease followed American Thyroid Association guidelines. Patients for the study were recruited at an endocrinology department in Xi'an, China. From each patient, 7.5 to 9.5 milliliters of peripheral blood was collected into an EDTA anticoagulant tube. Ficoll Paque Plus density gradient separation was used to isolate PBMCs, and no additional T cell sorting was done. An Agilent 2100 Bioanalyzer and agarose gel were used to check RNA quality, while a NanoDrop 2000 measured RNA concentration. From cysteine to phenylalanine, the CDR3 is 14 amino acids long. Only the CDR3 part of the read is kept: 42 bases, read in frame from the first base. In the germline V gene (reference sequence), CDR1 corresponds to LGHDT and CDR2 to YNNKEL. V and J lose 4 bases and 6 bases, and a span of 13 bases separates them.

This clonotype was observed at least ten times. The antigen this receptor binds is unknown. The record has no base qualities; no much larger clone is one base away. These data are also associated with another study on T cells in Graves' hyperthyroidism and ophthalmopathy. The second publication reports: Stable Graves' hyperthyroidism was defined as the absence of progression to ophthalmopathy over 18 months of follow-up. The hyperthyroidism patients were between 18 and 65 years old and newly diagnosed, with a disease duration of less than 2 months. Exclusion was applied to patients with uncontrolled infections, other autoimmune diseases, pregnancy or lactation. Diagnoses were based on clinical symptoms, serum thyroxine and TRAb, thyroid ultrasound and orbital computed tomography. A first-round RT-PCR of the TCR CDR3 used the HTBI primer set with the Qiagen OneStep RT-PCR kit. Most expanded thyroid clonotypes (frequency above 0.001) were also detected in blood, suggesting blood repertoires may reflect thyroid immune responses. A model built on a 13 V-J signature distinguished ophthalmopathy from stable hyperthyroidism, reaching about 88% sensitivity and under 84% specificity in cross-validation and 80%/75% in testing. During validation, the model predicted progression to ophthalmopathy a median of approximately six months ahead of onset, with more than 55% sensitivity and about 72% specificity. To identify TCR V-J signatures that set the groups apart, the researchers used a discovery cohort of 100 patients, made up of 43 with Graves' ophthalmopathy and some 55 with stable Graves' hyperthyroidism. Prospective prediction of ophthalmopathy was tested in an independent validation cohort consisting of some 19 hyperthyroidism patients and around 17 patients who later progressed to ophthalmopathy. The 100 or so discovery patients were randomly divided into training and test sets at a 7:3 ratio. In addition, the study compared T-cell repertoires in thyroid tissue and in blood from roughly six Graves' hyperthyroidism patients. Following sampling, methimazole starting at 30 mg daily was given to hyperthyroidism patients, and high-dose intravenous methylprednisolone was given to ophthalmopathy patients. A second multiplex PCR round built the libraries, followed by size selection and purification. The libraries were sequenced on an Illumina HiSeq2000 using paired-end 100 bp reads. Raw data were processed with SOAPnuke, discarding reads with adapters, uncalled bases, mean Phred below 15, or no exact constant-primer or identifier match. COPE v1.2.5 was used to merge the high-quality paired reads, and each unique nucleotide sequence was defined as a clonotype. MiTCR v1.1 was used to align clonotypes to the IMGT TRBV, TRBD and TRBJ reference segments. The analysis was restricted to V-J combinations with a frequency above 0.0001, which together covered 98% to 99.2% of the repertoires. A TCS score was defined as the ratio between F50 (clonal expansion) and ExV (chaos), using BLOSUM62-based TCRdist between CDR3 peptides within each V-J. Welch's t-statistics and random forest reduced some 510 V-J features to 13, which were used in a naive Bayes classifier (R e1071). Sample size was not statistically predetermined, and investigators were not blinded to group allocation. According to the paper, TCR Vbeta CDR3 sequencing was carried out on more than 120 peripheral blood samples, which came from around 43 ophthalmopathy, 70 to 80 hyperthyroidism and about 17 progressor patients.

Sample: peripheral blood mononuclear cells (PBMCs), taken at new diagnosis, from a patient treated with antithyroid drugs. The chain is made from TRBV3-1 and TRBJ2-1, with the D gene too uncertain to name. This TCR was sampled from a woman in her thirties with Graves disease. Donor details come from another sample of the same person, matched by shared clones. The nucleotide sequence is TGTGCCAGCAGCCGCAAATTCCAGGTCAATGAGCAGTTCTTC. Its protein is CASSRKFQVNEQFF.